This T cell receptor (beta chain) was sequenced during a study of shared clonotypes between healthy human individuals. Study details: A couple of women and three men aged 18 to 49 made up the donors. Used for every donor were three CD4 naive, three CD4 memory, two CD8 naive and one CD8 memory plate.

The CDR3 spans 15 residues. After removal of 6 bases from V and 4 bases from J, the junction contained 10 bases not matched to a gene. Germline CDR1 SGHNT, CDR2 YYREEE (reference sequence). The method was immunoSEQ multiplex PCR; TCRdb's version includes in-frame clones alone and lacks a portion of them. The repertoire holds more than 1,200,000 clones, 98% seen once, with under 0.45% in the top ten. Sequencing input: naive CD4+ T cells sorted from blood. Subset defined: CD45RA+ positively selected. The origin of this receptor is a man under 40 in good health. The chain joins TRBV5-4 to TRBJ1-2; 9 bases agree with TRBD1. The CDR3 bases are TGTGCCAGCACCCCGACAGGGGGGGCCGTCTATGGCTACACCTTC. This gives the protein CASTPTGGAVYGYTF.